This T cell receptor (beta chain) appears in the sequencing data of a study of blood T cell repertoires in COVID-19. Profiling relied on immunoSEQ multiplex PCR, and the TCRdb table lists in-frame clones only, not all of them. The table has under 300,000 clones, 85% to 95% seen once. V lost 2 bases to trimming and J lost 4 bases, with 11 bases between them. Germline V lookup: CDR1 SGHTA, CDR2 FQGTGA. The CDR3 has 14 amino acids. Source material: PBMCs or T cells enriched from blood (not recorded which). The receptor comes from a young woman who had recovered from COVID-19. The chain is built from TRBV7-3 and TRBJ1-1, with D perhaps TRBD1 (6 bases). The CDR3 region is CASSLSGAATEAFF. The CDR3 DNA reads as TGTGCCAGCAGCTTATCAGGGGCGGCCACTGAAGCTTTCTTT.